The TCR beta chain described here comes from a study of blood T cell repertoires in COVID-19. Looking at the study overall: Acute and convalescent COVID-19 specimens originated in the United States, Italy and Spain. The analysed material was cDNA or gDNA that came from T cells, B-cell-depleted T cells, or PBMCs.

Looked up from germline, CDR1 is SGHTA and CDR2 is FQGTGA. The CDR3 runs to 15 residues. V gave up 2 bases and J gave up 1 base; unmatched junction bases: 3. Clones were read by immunoSEQ multiplex PCR, and TCRdb kept only the in-frame ones, dropping some. The data contain approximately 200,000 clones, about 88% of them singletons. The TCR comes from a man aged 70-80 years with acute or convalescent COVID-19. Sample: peripheral blood. The rearrangement uses TRBV7-3 and TRBJ1-1; TRBD1 aligns across 8 bases. CDR3 in amino acids: CASSLGDRRNTEAFF. The CDR3 DNA reads as TGTGCCAGCAGCTTAGGGGACAGGAGGAACACTGAAGCTTTCTTT.